This T cell receptor (beta chain) was captured by sequencing in a study of immune characterization of retroperitoneal liposarcoma. The V gene's germline CDR1 is SGHAT and CDR2 FQNNGV. CDR3 length: 14 amino acids. From the PCR reads, TCRdb called clonotypes with MiXCR, one entry per CDR3 protein. The sample carries some 9,300 distinct CDR3 sequences, approximately 35% recorded once. This sequence originates from a female donor with retroperitoneal liposarcoma. The chain couples TRBV11-2 to TRBJ2-1; D is unclear. Judging by the DNA end, TRBJ2-7 fits better; the J call may be wrong. Sequencing used tumor tissue. CDR3 sequence (DNA): TGTGCCAGCAGCCCAGGAATCGGACCGAGGGAGCAGTACTTC. Residues: CASSPGIGPREQYF.